Sequencing of this T cell receptor (beta chain) was carried out in a study of T-cell reconstitution after alpha-beta-depleted transplantation in children. Unique molecular identifiers featured in how the TCRbeta library was prepared. TCRdb fed the PCR reads into MiXCR, producing one record per CDR3 protein. The repertoire holds over 100,000 distinct CDR3 sequences, approximately 10% seen once, with less than 40% in the top ten. V was shortened by 4 bases and J by 6 bases, with 14 bases between the two germline ends. Germline V gene lookup returns CDR1 DFQATT and CDR2 SNEGSKA (reference sequence). This CDR3 has 13 residues.

The input for sequencing was PBMCs, taken before TCRalphabeta/CD19-depleted stem cell transplant. V is TRBV20-1 and J is TRBJ2-3; D might be TRBD1 (5 bases). The receptor's source is a boy aged 2 to 10 with acute lymphoblastic leukemia, due to receive a stem cell transplant. DNA of the CDR3: TGCAGTGCTAATTTCCAGGGAAAGGATACGCAGTATTTT. The encoded protein is CSANFQGKDTQYF.